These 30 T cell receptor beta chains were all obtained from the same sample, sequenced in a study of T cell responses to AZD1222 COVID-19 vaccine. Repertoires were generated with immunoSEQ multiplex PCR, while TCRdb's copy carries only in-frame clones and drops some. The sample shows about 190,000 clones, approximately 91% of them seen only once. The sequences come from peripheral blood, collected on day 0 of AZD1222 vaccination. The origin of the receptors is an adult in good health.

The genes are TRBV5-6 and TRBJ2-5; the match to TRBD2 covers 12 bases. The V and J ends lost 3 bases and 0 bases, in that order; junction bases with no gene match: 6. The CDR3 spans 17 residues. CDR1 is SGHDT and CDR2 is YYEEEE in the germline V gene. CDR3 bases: TGTGCCAGCAGCTCCCCTAGCGGGGGGGCTGACCAAGAGACCCAGTACTTC. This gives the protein CASSSPSGGADQETQYF.

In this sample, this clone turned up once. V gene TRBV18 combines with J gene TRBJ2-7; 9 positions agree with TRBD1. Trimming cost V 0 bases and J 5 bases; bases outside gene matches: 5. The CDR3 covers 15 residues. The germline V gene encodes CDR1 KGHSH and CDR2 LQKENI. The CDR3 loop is CASSPPGTGRHEQYF. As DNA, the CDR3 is TGTGCCAGCTCACCACCGGGGACAGGGAGGCACGAGCAGTACTTC.

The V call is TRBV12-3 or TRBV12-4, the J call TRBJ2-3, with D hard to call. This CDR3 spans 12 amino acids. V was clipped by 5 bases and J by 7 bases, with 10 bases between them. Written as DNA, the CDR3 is TGTGCCAGCAGTCAAATTACTTATACGCAGTATTTT. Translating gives CASSQITYTQYF.

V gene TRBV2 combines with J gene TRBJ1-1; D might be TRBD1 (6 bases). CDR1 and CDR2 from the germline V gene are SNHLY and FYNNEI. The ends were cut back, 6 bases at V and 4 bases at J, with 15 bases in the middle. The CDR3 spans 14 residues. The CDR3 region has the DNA TGTGCCAGCAGATCGACAGGCGGGGTCACTGAAGCTTTCTTT. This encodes CASRSTGGVTEAFF.

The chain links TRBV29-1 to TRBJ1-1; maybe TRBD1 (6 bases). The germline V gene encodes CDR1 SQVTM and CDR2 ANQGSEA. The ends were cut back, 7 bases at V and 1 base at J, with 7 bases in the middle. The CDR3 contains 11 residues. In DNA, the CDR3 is TGCAGCGGGACAGAGAACACTGAAGCTTTCTTT. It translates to CSGTENTEAFF.

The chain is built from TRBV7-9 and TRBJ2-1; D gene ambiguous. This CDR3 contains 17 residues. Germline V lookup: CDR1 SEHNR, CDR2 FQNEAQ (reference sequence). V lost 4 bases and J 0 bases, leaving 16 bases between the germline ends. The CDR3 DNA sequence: TGTGCCAGCAGCTCCGGTCTGCGGCTGGGCTCCTACAATGAGCAGTTCTTC. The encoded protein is CASSSGLRLGSYNEQFF.

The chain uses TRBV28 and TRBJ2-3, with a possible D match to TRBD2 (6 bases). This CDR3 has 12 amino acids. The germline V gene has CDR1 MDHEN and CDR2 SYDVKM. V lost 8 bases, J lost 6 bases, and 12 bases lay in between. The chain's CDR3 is CASAGTSDTQYF. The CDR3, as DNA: TGTGCCAGCGCCGGGACTTCGGATACGCAGTATTTT.

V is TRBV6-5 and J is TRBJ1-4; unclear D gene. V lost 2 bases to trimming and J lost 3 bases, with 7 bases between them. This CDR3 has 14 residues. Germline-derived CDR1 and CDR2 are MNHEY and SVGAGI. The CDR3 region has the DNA TGTGCCAGCAGTTACCTGGGTTCTAATGAAAAACTGTTTTTT. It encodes CASSYLGSNEKLFF.

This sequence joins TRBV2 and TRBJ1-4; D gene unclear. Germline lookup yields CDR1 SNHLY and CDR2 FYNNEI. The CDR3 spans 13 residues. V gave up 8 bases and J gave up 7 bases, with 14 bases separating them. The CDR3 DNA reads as TGTGCCAGCGGGAAACTCCGGGGTGAAAAACTGTTTTTT. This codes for CASGKLRGEKLFF.

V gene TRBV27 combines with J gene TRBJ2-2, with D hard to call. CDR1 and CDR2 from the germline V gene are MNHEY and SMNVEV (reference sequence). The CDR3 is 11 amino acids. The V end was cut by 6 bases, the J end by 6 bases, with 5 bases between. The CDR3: CASRLAGELFF. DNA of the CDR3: TGTGCCAGCAGGCTAGCCGGGGAGCTGTTTTTT.

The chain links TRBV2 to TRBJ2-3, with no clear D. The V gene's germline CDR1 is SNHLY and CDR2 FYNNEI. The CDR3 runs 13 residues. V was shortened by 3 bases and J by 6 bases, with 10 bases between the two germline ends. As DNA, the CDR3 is TGTGCCAGCAGTGAGCCGATGGGGGATACGCAGTATTTT. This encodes CASSEPMGDTQYF.

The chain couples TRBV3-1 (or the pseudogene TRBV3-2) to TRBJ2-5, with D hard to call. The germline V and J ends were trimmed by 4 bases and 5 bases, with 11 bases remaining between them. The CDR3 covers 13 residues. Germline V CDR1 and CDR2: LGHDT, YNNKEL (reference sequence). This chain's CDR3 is CASSPNLNETQYF. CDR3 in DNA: TGTGCCAGCAGCCCAAACCTCAATGAGACCCAGTACTTC.

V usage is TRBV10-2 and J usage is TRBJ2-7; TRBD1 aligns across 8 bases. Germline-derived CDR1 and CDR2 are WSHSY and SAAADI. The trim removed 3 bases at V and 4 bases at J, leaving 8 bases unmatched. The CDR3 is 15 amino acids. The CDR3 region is CASSDSVRTGYEQYF. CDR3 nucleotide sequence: TGCGCCAGCAGTGACTCCGTCCGGACAGGGTACGAGCAGTACTTC.

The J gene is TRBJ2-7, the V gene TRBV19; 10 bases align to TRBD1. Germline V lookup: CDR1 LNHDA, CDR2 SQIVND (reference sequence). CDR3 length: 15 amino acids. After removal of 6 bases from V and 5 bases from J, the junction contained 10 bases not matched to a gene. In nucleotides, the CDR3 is TGTGCCAGTAGGAATCCGGGACAGGGGCCCCACGAGCAGTACTTC. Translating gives CASRNPGQGPHEQYF.

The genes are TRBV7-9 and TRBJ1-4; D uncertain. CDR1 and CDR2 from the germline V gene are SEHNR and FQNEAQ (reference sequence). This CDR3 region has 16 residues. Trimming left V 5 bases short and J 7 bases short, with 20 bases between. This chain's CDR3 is CASSHPGVSPREKLFF. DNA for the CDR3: TGTGCCAGCAGCCACCCTGGGGTCTCTCCCCGTGAAAAACTGTTTTTT. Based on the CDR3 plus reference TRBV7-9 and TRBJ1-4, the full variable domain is DTGVSQNPRHKITKRGQNVTFRCDPISEHNRLYWYRQTLGQGPEFLTYFQNEAQLEKSRLLSDRFSAERPKGSFSTLEIQRTEQGDSAMYLCASSHPGVSPREKLFFGSGTQLSVL.

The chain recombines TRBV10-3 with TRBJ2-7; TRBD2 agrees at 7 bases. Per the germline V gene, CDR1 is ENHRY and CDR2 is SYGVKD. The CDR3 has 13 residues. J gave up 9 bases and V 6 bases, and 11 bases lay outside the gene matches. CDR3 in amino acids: CAIRVVGGERQYF. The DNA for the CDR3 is TGTGCCATCAGAGTCGTTGGGGGGGAGAGGCAGTACTTC.

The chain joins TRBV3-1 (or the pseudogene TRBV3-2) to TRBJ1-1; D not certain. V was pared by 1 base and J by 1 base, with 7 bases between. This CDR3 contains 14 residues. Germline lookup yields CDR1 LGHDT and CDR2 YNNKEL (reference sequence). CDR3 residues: CASSQVDGNTEAFF. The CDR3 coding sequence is TGTGCCAGCAGCCAAGTGGACGGGAACACTGAAGCTTTCTTT.

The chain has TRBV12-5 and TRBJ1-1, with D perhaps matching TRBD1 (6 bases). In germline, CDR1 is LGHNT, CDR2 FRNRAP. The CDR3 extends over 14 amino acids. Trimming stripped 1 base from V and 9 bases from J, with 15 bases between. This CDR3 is CASGLGIRGRKAFF. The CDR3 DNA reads TGTGCTAGTGGTTTGGGGATCAGGGGTAGAAAAGCTTTCTTT. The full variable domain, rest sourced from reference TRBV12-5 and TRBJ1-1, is DARVTQTPRHKVTEMGQEVTMRCQPILGHNTVFWYRQTMMQGLELLAYFRNRAPLDDSGMPKDRFSAEMPDATLATLKIQPSEPRDSAVYFCASGLGIRGRKAFFGQGTRLTVV.

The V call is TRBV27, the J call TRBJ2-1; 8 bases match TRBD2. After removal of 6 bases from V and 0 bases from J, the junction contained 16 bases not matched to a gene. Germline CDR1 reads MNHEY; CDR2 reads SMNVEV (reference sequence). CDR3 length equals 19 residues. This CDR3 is CASRLGTRLAKSSYNEQFF. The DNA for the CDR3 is TGTGCCAGCAGACTAGGGACTCGACTAGCGAAGAGCTCCTACAATGAGCAGTTCTTC.

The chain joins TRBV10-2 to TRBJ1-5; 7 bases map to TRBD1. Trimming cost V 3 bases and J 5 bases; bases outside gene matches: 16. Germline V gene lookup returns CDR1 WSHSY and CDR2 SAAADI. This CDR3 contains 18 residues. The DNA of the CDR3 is TGCGCCAGCAGTGATGTGGCAGGGGGACGAGGAGGTGATCAGCCCCAGCATTTT. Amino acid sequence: CASSDVAGGRGGDQPQHF.

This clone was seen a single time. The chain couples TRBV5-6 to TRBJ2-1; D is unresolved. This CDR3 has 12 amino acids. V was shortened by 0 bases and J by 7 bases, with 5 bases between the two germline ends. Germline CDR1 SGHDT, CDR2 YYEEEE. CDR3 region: CASSLARNEQFF. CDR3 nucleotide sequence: TGTGCCAGCAGCTTGGCCCGAAATGAGCAGTTCTTC.

CDR3 region: CASSYQPQHF. The CDR3 coding sequence is TGTGCCAGCAGTTATCAGCCCCAGCATTTT. The chain uses TRBV27 and TRBJ1-5; D is unclear. From germline, CDR1 is MNHEY and CDR2 SMNVEV (reference sequence). The length of the CDR3 is 10 residues. V lost 4 bases and J 5 bases, leaving 0 bases between the germline ends.

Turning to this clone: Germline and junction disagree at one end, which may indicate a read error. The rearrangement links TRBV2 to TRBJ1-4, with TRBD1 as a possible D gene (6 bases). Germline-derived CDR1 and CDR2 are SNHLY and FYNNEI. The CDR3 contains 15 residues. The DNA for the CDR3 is TGTGCCAGCAGCGAAGAGGGGGGCAGTAGGGAAAAACTGTTTTTT. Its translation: CASSEEGGSREKLFF.

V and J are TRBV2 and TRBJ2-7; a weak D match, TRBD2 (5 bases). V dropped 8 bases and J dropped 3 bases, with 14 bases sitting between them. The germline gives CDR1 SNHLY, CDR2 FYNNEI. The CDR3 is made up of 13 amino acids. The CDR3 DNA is TGTGCCAGCGGCCGGGGTCAGTACTACGAGCAGTACTTC. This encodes CASGRGQYYEQYF.

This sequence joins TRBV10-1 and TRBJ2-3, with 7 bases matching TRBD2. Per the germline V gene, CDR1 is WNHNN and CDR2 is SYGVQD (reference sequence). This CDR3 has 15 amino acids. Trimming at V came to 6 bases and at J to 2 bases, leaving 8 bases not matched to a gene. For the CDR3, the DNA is TGCGCCAGCAGCCCCTGGGGGGGGATCACAGATACGCAGTATTTT. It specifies CASSPWGGITDTQYF.

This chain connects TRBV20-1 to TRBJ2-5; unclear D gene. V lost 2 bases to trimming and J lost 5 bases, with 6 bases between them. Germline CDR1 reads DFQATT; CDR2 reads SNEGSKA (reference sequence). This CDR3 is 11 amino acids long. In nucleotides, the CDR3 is TGCAGTGCTAGATTGAGCGAGACCCAGTACTTC. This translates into CSARLSETQYF.

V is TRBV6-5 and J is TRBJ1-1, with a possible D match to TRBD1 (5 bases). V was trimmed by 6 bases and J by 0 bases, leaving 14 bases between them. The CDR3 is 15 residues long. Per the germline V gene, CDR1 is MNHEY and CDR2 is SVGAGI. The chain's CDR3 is CASSPTDSLNTEAFF. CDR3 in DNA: TGTGCCAGCAGCCCAACCGACAGTCTGAACACTGAAGCTTTCTTT.

The CDR3 DNA is TGCAGCGTTGGAGTCAGGACGGCTTTCTTT. This codes for CSVGVRTAFF. The rearrangement links TRBV29-1 to TRBJ1-1; no clear D. The V gene lost 4 bases and the J gene lost 11 bases, with 11 bases spanning the gap. This CDR3 has 10 residues. Looked up from germline, CDR1 is SQVTM and CDR2 is ANQGSEA.

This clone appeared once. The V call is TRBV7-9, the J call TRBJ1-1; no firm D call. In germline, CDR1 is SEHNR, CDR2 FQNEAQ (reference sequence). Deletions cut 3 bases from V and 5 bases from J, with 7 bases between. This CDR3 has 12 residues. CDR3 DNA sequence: TGTGCCAGCAGCTTGCAGCAGACTGAAGCTTTCTTT. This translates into CASSLQQTEAFF.

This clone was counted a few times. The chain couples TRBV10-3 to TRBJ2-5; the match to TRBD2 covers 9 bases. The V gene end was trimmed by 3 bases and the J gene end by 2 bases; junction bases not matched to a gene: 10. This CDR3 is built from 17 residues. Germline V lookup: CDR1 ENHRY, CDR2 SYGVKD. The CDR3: CAISEGPGGGGQETQYF. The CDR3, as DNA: TGTGCCATCAGTGAAGGCCCCGGCGGGGGGGGACAAGAGACCCAGTACTTC.